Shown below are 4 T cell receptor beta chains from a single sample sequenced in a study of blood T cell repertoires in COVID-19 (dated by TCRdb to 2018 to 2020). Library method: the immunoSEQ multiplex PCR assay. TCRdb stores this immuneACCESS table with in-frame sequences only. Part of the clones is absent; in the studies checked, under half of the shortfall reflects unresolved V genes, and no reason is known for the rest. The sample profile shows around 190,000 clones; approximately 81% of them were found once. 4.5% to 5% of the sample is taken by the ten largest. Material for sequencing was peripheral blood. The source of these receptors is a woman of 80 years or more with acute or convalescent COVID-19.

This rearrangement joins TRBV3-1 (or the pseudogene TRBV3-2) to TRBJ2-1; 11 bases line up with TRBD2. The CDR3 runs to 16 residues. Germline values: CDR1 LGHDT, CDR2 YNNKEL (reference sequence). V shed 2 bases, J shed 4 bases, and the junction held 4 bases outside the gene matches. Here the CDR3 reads CASSQLGTSGYNEQFF. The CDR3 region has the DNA TGTGCCAGCAGCCAACTCGGGACTAGCGGATACAATGAGCAGTTCTTC.

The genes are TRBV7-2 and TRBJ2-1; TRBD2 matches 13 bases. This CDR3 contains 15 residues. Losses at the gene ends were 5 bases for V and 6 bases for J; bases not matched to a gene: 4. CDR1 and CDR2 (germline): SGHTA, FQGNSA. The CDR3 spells CASSPGLAGANEQFF. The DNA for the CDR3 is TGTGCCAGCAGCCCAGGACTAGCGGGAGCCAATGAGCAGTTCTTC.

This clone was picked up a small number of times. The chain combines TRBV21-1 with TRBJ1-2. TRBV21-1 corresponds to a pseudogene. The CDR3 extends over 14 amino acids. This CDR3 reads CASSRKGGDYGYTF. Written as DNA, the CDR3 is TGTGCCAGCAGCAGAAAAGGGGGGGATTATGGCTACACCTTC.

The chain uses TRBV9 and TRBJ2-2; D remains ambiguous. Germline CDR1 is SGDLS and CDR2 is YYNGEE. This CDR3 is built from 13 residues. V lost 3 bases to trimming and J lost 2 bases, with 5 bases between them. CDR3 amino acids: CASSGQNTGELFF. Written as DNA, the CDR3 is TGTGCCAGCAGCGGGCAAAACACCGGGGAGCTGTTTTTT.